Below, 8 T cell receptor beta chains from the same sample are listed, as sequenced in a study of cytomegalovirus exposure and HLA in healthy donors (dated by TCRdb to 2015 to 2018). Libraries were made using the immunoSEQ multiplex PCR assay. The table was pulled from immuneACCESS by TCRdb, which kept in-frame rearrangements only. Such tables lose some clones; where checked, under half of the loss comes from unresolved V genes, and the rest has no known cause. The sample records some 60,000 clones, approximately 96% of which are singletons. Of the sample, 0.9% to 1% is held by the ten largest clones. Sequencing input: PBMCs. These TCRs come from a man in his late teens or twenties in good health and CMV-seronegative.

This chain uses TRBV11-3 with TRBJ2-2; 7 bases are shared with TRBD2. Germline V gene lookup returns CDR1 SGHNT and CDR2 YENEEA. Trimming cost V 1 base and J 5 bases; bases outside gene matches: 7. This CDR3 contains 16 residues. CDR3 residues: CASSLAGGSRTGELFF. Written as DNA, the CDR3 is TGTGCCAGCAGCTTAGCTGGCGGGAGTCGAACCGGGGAGCTGTTTTTT.

The CDR3 loop reads CASGQGIYNEQFF. DNA for the CDR3: TGTGCCAGTGGGCAGGGGATCTACAATGAGCAGTTCTTC. The genes are TRBV27 and TRBJ2-1; D possibly corresponds to TRBD1 (6 bases). Trimming removed 9 bases from V and 3 bases from J, with 12 bases in between. The CDR3 runs 13 residues. The germline V gene has CDR1 MNHEY and CDR2 SMNVEV (reference sequence).

V gene TRBV27 combines with J gene TRBJ1-5; 7 nucleotides agree with TRBD1. There are 17 residues in the CDR3. Looked up from germline, CDR1 is MNHEY and CDR2 is SMNVEV (reference sequence). Germline trimming cut 5 bases from V and 0 bases from J; bases unmatched to any gene: 10. The CDR3 DNA sequence: TGTGCCAGCAGTCCCCAGGCGACAGGGCATAGCAATCAGCCCCAGCATTTT. This translates into CASSPQATGHSNQPQHF.

The V call is TRBV27, the J call TRBJ1-4; 10 bases match TRBD1. This CDR3 region has 17 residues. The germline V gene has CDR1 MNHEY and CDR2 SMNVEV (reference sequence). V was pared by 3 bases and J by 1 base, with 5 bases of the junction left unmatched. The CDR3 protein is CASSFGTGVETNEKLFF. The CDR3 DNA is TGTGCCAGCAGTTTCGGGACAGGGGTCGAAACTAATGAAAAACTGTTTTTT.

This chain links TRBV2 with TRBJ2-3, with D maybe TRBD2 (6 bases). Trimming took 6 bases from V and 1 from J, leaving 17 bases between them. The CDR3 consists of 16 residues. Germline loops: CDR1 SNHLY, CDR2 FYNNEI. CDR3 loop: CASSIQPGLRTDTQYF. In DNA, the CDR3 is TGTGCCAGCAGCATACAACCGGGACTTCGCACAGATACGCAGTATTTT.

This chain uses TRBV29-1 with TRBJ2-5; D might be TRBD1 (6 bases). Trimming shortened V by 4 bases and J by 1 base, and 16 bases separated the two germline ends. Germline CDR1 reads SQVTM; CDR2 reads ANQGSEA. The CDR3 spans 15 residues. CDR3 coding DNA: TGCAGCGTTGTTGGGCCCAGGGGCCTCCAAGAGACCCAGTACTTC. Translated: CSVVGPRGLQETQYF.

The V and J genes are TRBV11-2 and TRBJ1-1; 10 bases align to TRBD1. This CDR3 region has 14 residues. Germline lookup yields CDR1 SGHAT and CDR2 FQNNGV. J lost 5 bases, V lost 3 bases, and 3 bases had no gene match. CDR3: CASSFLDRGTEAFF. DNA for the CDR3: TGTGCCAGCAGCTTTTTGGACAGGGGGACTGAAGCTTTCTTT.

The J gene is TRBJ2-5, the V gene TRBV6-5, with TRBD1 as a possible D gene (6 bases). The CDR3 runs to 15 residues. Germline V gene lookup returns CDR1 MNHEY and CDR2 SVGAGI. V was shortened by 5 bases and J by 6 bases, with 19 bases between the two germline ends. CDR3 protein: CASSRVTGLRQTQYF. The DNA for the CDR3 is TGTGCCAGCAGTCGCGTGACAGGCCTTAGGCAGACCCAGTACTTC.